The sequence of this T cell receptor (beta chain) was determined in a study of OX40 agonist ivuxolimab in advanced cancers. Measured with immunoSEQ multiplex PCR; TCRdb has only the in-frame clones, and not every one. This table has roughly 50,000 clones, approximately 89% appearing once. Germline CDR1 SGHVS, CDR2 FQNEAQ. Trimming removed 1 base at V and 11 bases at J, with 17 bases between. The CDR3 runs to 14 residues. The chain is built from TRBV7-8 and TRBJ1-1; D may be TRBD1 (5 bases). The sample in question was CD4+ or CD8+ T cells sorted from blood, obtained in a trial of the OX40 agonist ivuxolimab. The TCR was taken from an adult with an advanced solid tumor such as melanoma, head and neck, liver or kidney cancer. In DNA form, the CDR3 reads TGTGCCAGCAGCTTAGACGTGTCCCATGGGACTGCTTTCTTT. Translation gives CASSLDVSHGTAFF.